This T cell receptor beta chain was sequenced in a study of cytomegalovirus exposure and HLA in healthy donors. Study-level findings and limits: Confirmation was obtained in vitro that a few CMV-associated chains are specific for CMV antigens. Previous analysis showed most TCR beta V segments were productive about 90% or about 30% of the time.

This CDR3 is built from 16 residues. Germline V gives CDR1 SGHAT, CDR2 FQNNGV. The junction had 1 base not matched to a gene; V was cut back by 0 bases and J by 1 base. Nominally healthy donors provided the samples, though records likely missed some immune exposures. Both 60 Vbeta primers and 13 Jbeta primers went into the PCR. As handled by the study authors: Per a later analysis, the number of unique TCR beta chains was roughly 80 million, of which around 10 million were shared. Here immunoSEQ multiplex PCR was the method, and the copy in TCRdb shows in-frame clones only, minus some. V, J and clone size reflect that table, while D and trimming were determined from the DNA. Of under 200,000 clones listed, 81% were seen once; the top ten hold 3.8%. Notes on this clone: The antigen remains undetermined.

The TCR sequence derives from a middle-aged man in good health and CMV-seronegative. The sequenced sample was PBMCs. The J gene is TRBJ2-5, the V gene TRBV11-2, with 11 nucleotides matching TRBD2. In DNA, the CDR3 is TGTGCCAGCAGCTTAGAACTAGCGGGGGCCCAAGAGACCCAGTACTTC. Protein product: CASSLELAGAQETQYF.